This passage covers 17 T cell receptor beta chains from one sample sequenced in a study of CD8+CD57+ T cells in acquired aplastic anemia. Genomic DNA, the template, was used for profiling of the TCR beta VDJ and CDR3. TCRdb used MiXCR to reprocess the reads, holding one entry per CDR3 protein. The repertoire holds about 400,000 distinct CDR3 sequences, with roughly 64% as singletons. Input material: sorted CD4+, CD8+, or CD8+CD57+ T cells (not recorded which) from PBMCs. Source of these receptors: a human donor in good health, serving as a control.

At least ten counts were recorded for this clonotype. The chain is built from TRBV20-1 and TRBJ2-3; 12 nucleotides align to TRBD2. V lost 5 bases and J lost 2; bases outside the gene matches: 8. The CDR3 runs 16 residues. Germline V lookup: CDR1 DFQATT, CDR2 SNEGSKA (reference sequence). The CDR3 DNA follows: TGCAGTGCTGCGTTAGGACTAGCGGGGAACACAGATACGCAGTATTTT. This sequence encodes CSAALGLAGNTDTQYF.

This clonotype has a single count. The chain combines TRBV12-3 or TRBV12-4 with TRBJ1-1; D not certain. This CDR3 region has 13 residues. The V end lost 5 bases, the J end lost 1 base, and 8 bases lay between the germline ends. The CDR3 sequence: CASSRPGNTEAFF. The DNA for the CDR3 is TGTGCCAGCAGTCGTCCGGGGAACACTGAAGCTTTCTTT.

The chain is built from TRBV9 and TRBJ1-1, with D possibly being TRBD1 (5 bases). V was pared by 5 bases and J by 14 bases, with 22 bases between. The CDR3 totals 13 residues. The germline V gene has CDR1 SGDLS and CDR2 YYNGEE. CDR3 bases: TGTGCCAGCAGTGCACAGGTGAACGAGCAGTACTTCTTT. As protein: CASSAQVNEQYFF.

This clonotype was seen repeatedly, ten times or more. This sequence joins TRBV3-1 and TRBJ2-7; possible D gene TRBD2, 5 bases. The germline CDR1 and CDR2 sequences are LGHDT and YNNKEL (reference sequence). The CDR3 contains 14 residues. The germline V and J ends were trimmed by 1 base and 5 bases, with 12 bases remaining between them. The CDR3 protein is CASSQGGFTHEQYF. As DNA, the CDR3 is TGTGCCAGCAGCCAAGGAGGGTTTACCCACGAGCAGTACTTC.

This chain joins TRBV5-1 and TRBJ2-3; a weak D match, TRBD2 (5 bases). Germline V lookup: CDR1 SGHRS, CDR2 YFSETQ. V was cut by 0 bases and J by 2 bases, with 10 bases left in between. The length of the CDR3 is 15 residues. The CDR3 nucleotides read TGCGCCAGCAGCTTGGTCGGGGTAGCCACAGATACGCAGTATTTT. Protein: CASSLVGVATDTQYF.

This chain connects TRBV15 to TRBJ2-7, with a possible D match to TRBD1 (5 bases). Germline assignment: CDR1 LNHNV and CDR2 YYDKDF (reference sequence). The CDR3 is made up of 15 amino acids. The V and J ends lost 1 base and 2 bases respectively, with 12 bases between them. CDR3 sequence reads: CATSRGRQGPYEQYF. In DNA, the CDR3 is TGTGCCACCAGCAGAGGACGTCAGGGCCCCTACGAGCAGTACTTC.

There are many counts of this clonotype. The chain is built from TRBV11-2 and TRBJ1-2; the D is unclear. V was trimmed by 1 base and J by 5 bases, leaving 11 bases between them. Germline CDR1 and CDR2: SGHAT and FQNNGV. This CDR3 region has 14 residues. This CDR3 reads CASSLGTAEYGYTF. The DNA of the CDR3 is TGTGCCAGCAGCTTAGGGACGGCCGAGTATGGCTACACCTTC. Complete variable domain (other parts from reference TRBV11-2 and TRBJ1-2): EAGVAQSPRYKIIEKRQSVAFWCNPISGHATLYWYQQILGQGPKLLIQFQNNGVVDDSQLPKDRFSAERLKGVDSTLKIQPAKLEDSAVYLCASSLGTAEYGYTFGSGTRLTVV.

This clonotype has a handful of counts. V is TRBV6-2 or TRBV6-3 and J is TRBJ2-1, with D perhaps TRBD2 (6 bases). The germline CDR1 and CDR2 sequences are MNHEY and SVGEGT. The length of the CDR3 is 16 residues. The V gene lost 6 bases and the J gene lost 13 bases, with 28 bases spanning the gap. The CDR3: CASRHTPGLSYNGQFF. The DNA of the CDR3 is TGTGCCAGCAGACACACTCCGGGACTGTCCTACAATGGACAGTTCTTC.

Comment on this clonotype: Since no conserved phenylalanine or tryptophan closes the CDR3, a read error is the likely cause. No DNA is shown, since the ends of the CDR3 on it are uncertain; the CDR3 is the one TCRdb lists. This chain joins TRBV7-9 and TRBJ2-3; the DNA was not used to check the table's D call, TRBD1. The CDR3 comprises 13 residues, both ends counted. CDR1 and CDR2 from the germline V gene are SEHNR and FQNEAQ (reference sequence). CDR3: CASSLDEQFFGPG.

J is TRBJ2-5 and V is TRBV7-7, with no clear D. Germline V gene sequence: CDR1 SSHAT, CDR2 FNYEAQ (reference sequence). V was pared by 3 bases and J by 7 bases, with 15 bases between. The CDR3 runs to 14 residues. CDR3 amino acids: CASSLKGFTRTQYF. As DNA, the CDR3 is TGTGCCAGCAGCTTGAAGGGATTTACCAGGACCCAGTACTTC.

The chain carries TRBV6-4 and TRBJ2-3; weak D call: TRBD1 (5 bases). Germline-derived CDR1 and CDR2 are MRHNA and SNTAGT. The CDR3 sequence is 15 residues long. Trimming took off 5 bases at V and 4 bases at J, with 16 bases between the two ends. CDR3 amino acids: CASSLATGIPDTQYF. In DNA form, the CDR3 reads TGTGCCAGCAGTTTAGCTACAGGAATTCCAGATACGCAGTATTTT.

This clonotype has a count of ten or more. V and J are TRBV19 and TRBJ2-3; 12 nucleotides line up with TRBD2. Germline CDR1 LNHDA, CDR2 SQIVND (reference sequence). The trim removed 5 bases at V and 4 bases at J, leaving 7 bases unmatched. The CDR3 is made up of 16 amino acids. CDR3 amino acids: CASSLLAGGLPDTQYF. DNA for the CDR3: TGTGCCAGTAGTCTCCTAGCGGGGGGGTTGCCAGATACGCAGTATTTT.

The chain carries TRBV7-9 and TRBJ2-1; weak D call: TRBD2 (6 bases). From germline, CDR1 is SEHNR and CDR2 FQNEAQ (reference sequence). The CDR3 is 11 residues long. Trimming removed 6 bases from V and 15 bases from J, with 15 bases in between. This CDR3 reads CASRVTGESFF. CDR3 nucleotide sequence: TGTGCCAGCAGGGTAACGGGGGAGTCGTTCTTC. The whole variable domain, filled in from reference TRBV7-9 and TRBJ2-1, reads DTGVSQNPRHKITKRGQNVTFRCDPISEHNRLYWYRQTLGQGPEFLTYFQNEAQLEKSRLLSDRFSAERPKGSFSTLEIQRTEQGDSAMYLCASRVTGESFFGPGTRLTVL.

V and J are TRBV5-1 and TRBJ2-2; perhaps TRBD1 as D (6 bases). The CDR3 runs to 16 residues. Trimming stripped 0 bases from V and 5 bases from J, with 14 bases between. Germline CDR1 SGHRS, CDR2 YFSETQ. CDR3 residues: CASSLGRTEATGELFF. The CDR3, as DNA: TGCGCCAGCAGCTTGGGCAGGACAGAAGCGACCGGGGAGCTGTTTTTT. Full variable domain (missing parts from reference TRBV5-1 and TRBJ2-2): KAGVTQTPRYLIKTRGQQVTLSCSPISGHRSVSWYQQTPGQGLQFLFEYFSETQRNKGNFPGRFSGRQFSNSRSEMNVSTLELGDSALYLCASSLGRTEATGELFFGEGSRLTVL.

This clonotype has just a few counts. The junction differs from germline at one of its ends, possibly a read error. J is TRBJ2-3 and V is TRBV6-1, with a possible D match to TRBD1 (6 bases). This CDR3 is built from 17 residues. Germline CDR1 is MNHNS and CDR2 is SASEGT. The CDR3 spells CASREGQLDPSTDTQYF. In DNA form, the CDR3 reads TGTGCCAGCAGGGAAGGACAGTTAGACCCTAGCACAGATACGCAGTATTTT.

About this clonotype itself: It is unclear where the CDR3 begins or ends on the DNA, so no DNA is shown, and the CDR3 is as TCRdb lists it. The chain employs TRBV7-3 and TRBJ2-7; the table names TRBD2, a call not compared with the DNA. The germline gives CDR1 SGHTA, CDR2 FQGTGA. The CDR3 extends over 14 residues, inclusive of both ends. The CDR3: CASSLLARYEQYFF.

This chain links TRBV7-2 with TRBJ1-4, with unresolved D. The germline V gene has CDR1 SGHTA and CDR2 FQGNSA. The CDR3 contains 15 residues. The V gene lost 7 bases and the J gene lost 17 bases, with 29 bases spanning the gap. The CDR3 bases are TGTGCCAGCAACAAGGGAATGAAGTTTGGCTACACCTTCTTTTTT. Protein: CASNKGMKFGYTFFF.